This paragraph reports one TCR beta chain. This sample is drawn from a study of shared clonotypes between healthy human individuals. Germline assignment: CDR1 LNHDA and CDR2 SQIVND (reference sequence). With V trimmed by 5 bases and J by 4 bases, 8 bases remained unmatched. The CDR3 spans 15 residues. TCRdb's table, derived via immunoSEQ multiplex PCR, lists solely in-frame clones and lacks some. The table has about a million clones, 70% to 85% seen once; the top ten hold approximately 0.95%. This sequence joins TRBV19 and TRBJ2-7; 10 bases fit TRBD2. The sequenced material came from memory CD4+ T cells from PBMCs. The subset: CD45RA-negative fraction. The TCR was taken from a young man in good health. Some clones in this sample may be carry-over from other donors' samples. CDR3 coding DNA: TGTGCCAGTAGTCTCAGCGGGAGGGCCCCTTACGAGCAGTACTTC. This sequence encodes CASSLSGRAPYEQYF.